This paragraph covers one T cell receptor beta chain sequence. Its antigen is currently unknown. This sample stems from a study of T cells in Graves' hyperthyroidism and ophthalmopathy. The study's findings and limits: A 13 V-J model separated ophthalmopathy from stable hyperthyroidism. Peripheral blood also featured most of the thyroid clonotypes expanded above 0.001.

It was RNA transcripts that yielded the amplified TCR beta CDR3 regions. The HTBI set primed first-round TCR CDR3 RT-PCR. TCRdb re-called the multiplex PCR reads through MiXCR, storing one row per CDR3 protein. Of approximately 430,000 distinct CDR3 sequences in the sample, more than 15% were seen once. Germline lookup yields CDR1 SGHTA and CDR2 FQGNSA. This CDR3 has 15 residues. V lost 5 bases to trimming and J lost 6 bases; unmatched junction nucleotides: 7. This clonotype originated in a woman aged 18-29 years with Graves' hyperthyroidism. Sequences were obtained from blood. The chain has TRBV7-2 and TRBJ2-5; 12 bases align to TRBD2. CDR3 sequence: CASSPSGGAIKTQYF. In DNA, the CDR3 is TGTGCCAGCAGCCCTAGCGGGGGGGCCATCAAGACCCAGTACTTC.